The entry below describes one TCR beta chain. No antigen is known for it. These data originate in a study of shared clonotypes between healthy human individuals. Deep was the level at which the assay was run. Some clones are missing from TCRdb's copy, which holds only in-frame ones; the method was immunoSEQ multiplex PCR. The top ten clones hold 0.1% to 0.15% of a sample with a few million clones, roughly 95% of them seen once. The split of CD4+ cells yielded CD45RA+ naive and CD45RA-negative memory subsets. In germline, CDR1 is LNHDA, CDR2 SQIVND (reference sequence). V gave up 5 bases and J gave up 2 bases, with 14 bases separating them. There are 15 residues in the CDR3. Study observations and caveats: Sampling covered nothing but blood. Tissue TCR repertoires likely differ from those found in blood. Unshared clonotypes carried lower generation probabilities than those common to all four donors.

The chain employs TRBV19 and TRBJ2-3, with TRBD2 as a possible D gene (5 bases). The sequenced sample consisted of naive CD4+ T cells sorted from blood. Subset indicated: CD45RA+ positively selected. This clonotype originated in a man younger than 30 in good health. The CDR3 spells CASSPRHGNTDTQYF. The CDR3 nucleotides read TGTGCCAGTAGTCCCCGACACGGGAACACAGATACGCAGTATTTT.